Below are 25 T cell receptor beta chains sequenced from a single sample in a study of shared clonotypes between healthy human individuals. Profiled with immunoSEQ multiplex PCR; TCRdb holds only in-frame clones, not every one. Among under 1,900,000 clones listed, roughly 98.5% were seen once. Sequencing was performed on naive CD4+ T cells sorted from blood. Subset described: CD45RA+ positively selected. All receptors come from a man aged 30 to 45 in good health.

This clone appeared a single time. The chain couples TRBV6-6 to TRBJ1-3; 7 nucleotides line up with TRBD1. V lost 6 bases, J lost 0 bases, and 8 bases stayed unmatched. CDR3 length: 16 residues. Germline-derived CDR1 and CDR2 are MNHNY and SVGAGI (reference sequence). The CDR3 sequence is CASSRRTGRSGNTIYF. As DNA, the CDR3 is TGTGCCAGCAGCCGCAGGACAGGCCGCTCTGGAAACACCATATATTTT.

J is TRBJ1-4 and V is TRBV6-5; no firm D call. Germline V gene data show CDR1 as MNHEY and CDR2 as SVGAGI. V lost 4 bases and J 7 bases, leaving 7 bases between the germline ends. This CDR3 spans 12 amino acids. The CDR3 sequence: CASSSPGEKLFF. The CDR3 region has the DNA TGTGCCAGCAGTTCCCCAGGTGAAAAACTGTTTTTT.

V gene TRBV7-9 combines with J gene TRBJ2-2, with 10 bases matching TRBD1. Trimming at V came to 2 bases and at J to 4 bases, leaving 4 bases not matched to a gene. This CDR3 spans 16 amino acids. Germline V gene data show CDR1 as SEHNR and CDR2 as FQNEAQ (reference sequence). The CDR3 spells CASSLTGQGVTGELFF. CDR3 DNA sequence: TGTGCCAGCAGCTTAACCGGACAGGGGGTCACCGGGGAGCTGTTTTTT.

The rearrangement uses TRBV5-1 and TRBJ1-1; D ambiguous. V lost 2 bases and J lost 1, with 9 bases in between. Germline CDR1 and CDR2: SGHRS and YFSETQ. The CDR3 totals 14 residues. Here the CDR3 reads CASSFAMGNTEAFF. The CDR3 bases are TGCGCCAGCAGCTTTGCAATGGGGAACACTGAAGCTTTCTTT. Drawing the rest from reference TRBV5-1 and TRBJ1-1, the complete variable domain is KAGVTQTPRYLIKTRGQQVTLSCSPISGHRSVSWYQQTPGQGLQFLFEYFSETQRNKGNFPGRFSGRQFSNSRSEMNVSTLELGDSALYLCASSFAMGNTEAFFGQGTRLTVV.

The chain links TRBV21-1 to TRBJ2-7; the D call in the table, TRBD2, was not verified against the DNA. TRBV21-1 is a pseudogene locus. The CDR3 length is 16 residues. CDR3 DNA: TGTGCCAGCAGCTACTACATGGTGAGTGGCTCCTACGAGCAGTACTTC. Its protein is CASSYYMVSGSYEQYF.

The DNA of the CDR3 is TGTGCCAGTAGTATTTGGGGGTCACTAGCAGAGACCCAGTACTTC. Protein product: CASSIWGSLAETQYF. This chain links TRBV19 with TRBJ2-5, with D perhaps TRBD2 (6 bases). CDR3 length equals 15 residues. Per germline, CDR1 LNHDA and CDR2 SQIVND (reference sequence). V was shortened by 3 bases and J by 4 bases, with 15 bases between the two germline ends.

The V gene is TRBV7-9, the J gene TRBJ2-7, with no clear D. CDR3 length: 11 amino acids. Trimming shortened V by 5 bases and J by 5 bases, and 7 bases separated the two germline ends. The germline gives CDR1 SEHNR, CDR2 FQNEAQ (reference sequence). CDR3 amino acids: CASSIANEQYF. The CDR3 DNA reads as TGTGCCAGCAGCATCGCCAACGAGCAGTACTTC.

The chain combines TRBV5-1 with TRBJ2-3; D is perhaps TRBD1 or TRBD2 (6 bases each). The CDR3 has 16 residues. Trimming removed 7 bases from V and 1 base from J, with 19 bases in between. Looked up from germline, CDR1 is SGHRS and CDR2 is YFSETQ. The CDR3 DNA reads TGCGCCAGCCCCTCTCCAGGAGGGGGAGGCACAGATACGCAGTATTTT. This sequence encodes CASPSPGGGGTDTQYF. Full variable domain (remainder filled in from reference TRBV5-1 and TRBJ2-3): KAGVTQTPRYLIKTRGQQVTLSCSPISGHRSVSWYQQTPGQGLQFLFEYFSETQRNKGNFPGRFSGRQFSNSRSEMNVSTLELGDSALYLCASPSPGGGGTDTQYFGPGTRLTVL.

This chain connects TRBV29-1 to TRBJ2-3; D may be TRBD2 (6 bases). Trimming left V 7 bases short and J 2 bases short, with 13 bases between. This CDR3 contains 13 residues. Germline lookup yields CDR1 SQVTM and CDR2 ANQGSEA. DNA for the CDR3: TGCAGCGCTGGGAGGTTGCTCACAGATACGCAGTATTTT. Translation gives CSAGRLLTDTQYF.

This CDR3 is CASSLGVLSYNEQFF. As DNA, the CDR3 is TGTGCCAGCTCTCTCGGGGTGCTATCCTACAATGAGCAGTTCTTC. The rearrangement links TRBV18 to TRBJ2-1, with D perhaps TRBD2 (5 bases). This CDR3 comprises 15 residues. Deletions cut 6 bases from V and 1 base from J, with 13 bases between. The V gene's germline CDR1 is KGHSH and CDR2 LQKENI.

The chain uses TRBV28 and TRBJ2-7; 7 nucleotides align to TRBD1. Germline V CDR1 and CDR2: MDHEN, SYDVKM. CDR3 length: 14 residues. The V segment lost 6 bases and the J segment 2 bases; nucleotides outside the gene matches: 7. As DNA, the CDR3 is TGTGCCAGCAGAATCCGGGACAGACCCTACGAGCAGTACTTC. Protein: CASRIRDRPYEQYF.

The rearrangement links TRBV5-6 to TRBJ2-7; D may match TRBD1 or TRBD2 (6 bases each). There are 15 residues in the CDR3. Germline V gene data show CDR1 as SGHDT and CDR2 as YYEEEE. The germline V and J ends were trimmed by 3 bases and 1 base, with 14 bases remaining between them. CDR3 nucleotides: TGTGCCAGCAGCTGGAGGGGGAAAGGGTCCTACGAGCAGTACTTC. Translation: CASSWRGKGSYEQYF.

CDR3 DNA: TGTGCCAGCACTAGAGGGACACAGCAACATACGCAGTATTTT. This sequence encodes CASTRGTQQHTQYF. This rearrangement joins TRBV28 to TRBJ2-3, with D maybe TRBD1 (6 bases). Germline V gene sequence: CDR1 MDHEN, CDR2 SYDVKM. The CDR3 length is 14 residues. Trimming removed 7 bases from V and 7 bases from J, with 18 bases in between.

Comments on this clone: The same CDR3 can be traced to other DNA sequences in this sample. The V and J genes are TRBV12-5 and TRBJ1-1; perhaps TRBD1 as D (6 bases). V dropped 3 bases and J dropped 3 bases, with 8 bases sitting between them. This CDR3 has 13 amino acids. Looked up from germline, CDR1 is LGHNT and CDR2 is FRNRAP. The CDR3 coding sequence is TGTGCTAGTGGTTTAGGGGGGTACACTGAAGCTTTCTTT. This translates into CASGLGGYTEAFF. The entire variable domain, with the rest obtained from reference TRBV12-5 and TRBJ1-1, is as follows: DARVTQTPRHKVTEMGQEVTMRCQPILGHNTVFWYRQTMMQGLELLAYFRNRAPLDDSGMPKDRFSAEMPDATLATLKIQPSEPRDSAVYFCASGLGGYTEAFFGQGTRLTVV.

The rearrangement joins TRBV5-1 to TRBJ2-5; no clear D gene. The CDR3 totals 13 residues. Germline assignment: CDR1 SGHRS and CDR2 YFSETQ. Trimming took off 2 bases at V and 5 bases at J, with 10 bases between the two ends. CDR3 nucleotide sequence: TGCGCCAGCAGCTTTCACCTAGTCGAGACCCAGTACTTC. Its translation: CASSFHLVETQYF.

This rearrangement joins TRBV6-1 to TRBJ2-7; D may correspond to TRBD1 or TRBD2 (5 bases each). The V end was cut by 6 bases, the J end by 3 bases, with 15 bases between. CDR1 MNHNS and CDR2 SASEGT come from the germline V gene. This CDR3 is built from 14 residues. CDR3 protein: CASSSGTGYYEQYF. Here the CDR3 DNA reads TGTGCCAGCAGCTCTGGGACGGGTTACTACGAGCAGTACTTC.

This rearrangement joins TRBV7-2 to TRBJ2-3; D is unclear. CDR3 length equals 14 residues. Trimming pared 2 bases from V and 6 bases from J, leaving 12 bases between. CDR1 is SGHTA, CDR2 FQGNSA, per germline. The CDR3 is CASSLTTWVDTQYF. The CDR3 bases are TGTGCCAGCAGCTTAACGACTTGGGTTGATACGCAGTATTTT.

This sequence joins TRBV7-9 and TRBJ2-1, with TRBD2 as a possible D gene (6 bases). CDR1 is SEHNR, CDR2 FQNEAQ, per germline (reference sequence). V gave up 4 bases and J gave up 8 bases, with 18 bases separating them. CDR3 length: 15 residues. This chain's CDR3 is CASSSAGSRFDEQFF. In DNA form, the CDR3 reads TGTGCCAGCAGCTCTGCGGGATCCCGTTTCGATGAGCAGTTCTTC.

The chain employs TRBV6-5 and TRBJ2-7; no clear D gene. Germline assignment: CDR1 MNHEY and CDR2 SVGAGI. The CDR3 has 14 amino acids. V lost 4 bases, J lost 2 bases, and 12 bases lay in between. The chain's CDR3 is CASSSILHPYEQYF. CDR3 DNA: TGTGCCAGCAGTTCCATCTTACATCCCTACGAGCAGTACTTC.

J is TRBJ2-7 and V is TRBV5-1, with D perhaps TRBD2 (6 bases). The CDR3 extends over 15 amino acids. Germline-derived CDR1 and CDR2 are SGHRS and YFSETQ. Trimming stripped 4 bases from V and 2 bases from J, with 16 bases between. CDR3 in amino acids: CASSREASKPYEQYF. In nucleotides, the CDR3 is TGCGCCAGCAGCAGGGAGGCTAGCAAACCCTACGAGCAGTACTTC. The variable domain in full, with the rest retrieved from reference TRBV5-1 and TRBJ2-7, is KAGVTQTPRYLIKTRGQQVTLSCSPISGHRSVSWYQQTPGQGLQFLFEYFSETQRNKGNFPGRFSGRQFSNSRSEMNVSTLELGDSALYLCASSREASKPYEQYFGPGTRLTVT.

The V gene is TRBV7-2, the J gene TRBJ2-7, with TRBD1 identical over 10 bases. The CDR3 totals 14 residues. V lost 6 bases to trimming and J lost 4 bases; unmatched junction nucleotides: 6. Germline V gene lookup returns CDR1 SGHTA and CDR2 FQGNSA. The CDR3 DNA follows: TGTGCCAGCAGAAGGACAGGGGGAAGGTACGAGCAGTACTTC. Translating gives CASRRTGGRYEQYF.

The gene calls are TRBV7-8 and TRBJ2-7; no definite D call. V was clipped by 1 base and J by 7 bases, with 26 bases between them. CDR1 and CDR2 (germline): SGHVS, FQNEAQ. The CDR3 runs 18 residues. The CDR3 region is CASSLVLVRKDALGEQYF. In DNA form, the CDR3 reads TGTGCCAGCAGCTTAGTTCTGGTTCGTAAGGATGCACTTGGAGAGCAGTACTTC.

CDR3 DNA sequence: TGTGCCAGTAGTACACAGCGGGGTTTCGCAGGATCCTACGAGCAGTACTTC. Its translation: CASSTQRGFAGSYEQYF. The gene calls are TRBV19 and TRBJ2-7; TRBD2 matches at 7 bases. The CDR3 spans 17 residues. Germline-derived CDR1 and CDR2 are LNHDA and SQIVND (reference sequence). V lost 4 bases and J lost 1; bases outside the gene matches: 13.

The CDR3 DNA is TGTGCCAGCAGCCAAGACTCTAGCGGGAGGGTCCACGAGCAGTACTTC. Its translation: CASSQDSSGRVHEQYF. J is TRBJ2-7 and V is TRBV14, with 12 bases that match TRBD2. V shed 0 bases and J 5 bases; nucleotides not matched to a gene: 5. Per the germline V gene, CDR1 is SGHDN and CDR2 is FVKESK. The length of the CDR3 is 16 residues.

The V gene is TRBV4-1, the J gene TRBJ2-7; no definite D call. This CDR3 spans 15 amino acids. The germline gives CDR1 MGHRA, CDR2 YSYEKL. V lost 3 bases to trimming and J lost 0 bases, with 12 bases between them. The CDR3 sequence is CASSQPSGSSYEQYF. DNA for the CDR3: TGCGCCAGCAGCCAGCCCTCGGGCAGCTCCTACGAGCAGTACTTC.